One and the same sample provided the 21 T cell receptor beta chains below, sequenced in a study of response to subunit inactivated influenza vaccine. TCRdb itself ran the RT-PCR reads through MiXCR, one entry per CDR3 protein. The sample includes about 700,000 distinct CDR3 sequences, more than 11% of them seen just once. This sample comprised PBMCs from blood, obtained about 14 days before vaccination. The receptors originated from a man between 50 and 59 years old who received an inactivated influenza vaccine.

This clonotype has only a few counts. J is TRBJ2-5 and V is TRBV18; D may be TRBD1 (5 bases). V was cut by 3 bases and J by 0 bases, with 17 bases left in between. The CDR3 consists of 17 residues. CDR1 and CDR2 from the germline V gene are KGHSH and LQKENI. DNA for the CDR3: TGTGCCAGCTCACCTCTCAAGACAGACTCGTACCAAGAGACCCAGTACTTC. Amino acids: CASSPLKTDSYQETQYF.

This chain connects TRBV5-6 to TRBJ2-5, with a possible D match to TRBD1 (5 bases). Trimming removed 1 base from V and 9 bases from J, with 16 bases in between. CDR3 length: 14 residues. In germline, CDR1 is SGHDT, CDR2 YYEEEE. The CDR3 nucleotides are TGTGCCAGCAGCTTGAAGAGGCAGGGCTTGGCCCAGTACTTC. Protein product: CASSLKRQGLAQYF.

CDR3 DNA sequence: TGTGCCAGCAGCCCAATCGGCGGGAGGGCCTACGAGCAGTACTTC. This codes for CASSPIGGRAYEQYF. This sequence joins TRBV7-9 and TRBJ2-7, with TRBD2 matching 9 bases. Looked up from germline, CDR1 is SEHNR and CDR2 is FQNEAQ (reference sequence). Trimming took 5 bases from V and 2 from J; bases not matched to a gene: 7. The CDR3 runs to 15 residues.

The rearrangement uses TRBV7-2 and TRBJ1-1; the D gene is possibly TRBD1 (5 bases). The CDR3 is 15 amino acids. Germline V gives CDR1 SGHTA, CDR2 FQGNSA. V was trimmed by 0 bases and J by 4 bases, leaving 12 bases between them. CDR3 coding DNA: TGTGCCAGCAGCTTAGCCAGGGTCACAGGCACTGAAGCTTTCTTT. Protein: CASSLARVTGTEAFF.

The V gene is TRBV10-3, the J gene TRBJ1-2; D is unresolved. V was clipped by 8 bases and J by 8 bases, with 21 bases between them. The CDR3 sequence is 14 residues long. CDR1 and CDR2 (germline): ENHRY, SYGVKD. The CDR3 sequence: CAIDPWASMGGYTF. The CDR3 nucleotides are TGTGCCATCGATCCGTGGGCGTCGATGGGCGGCTACACCTTC.

This clonotype was seen ten or more times. V usage is TRBV12-3 or TRBV12-4 and J usage is TRBJ1-1, with a tentative D call TRBD1 (5 bases). The V and J ends lost 7 bases and 4 bases respectively, with 13 bases between them. The CDR3 is 13 amino acids. As DNA, the CDR3 is TGTGCCAGCACCGCAAGGGGCGGCACTGAAGCTTTCTTT. Translating gives CASTARGGTEAFF.

This clonotype was picked up many times. This rearrangement joins TRBV30 to TRBJ2-1; no definite D call. V was pared by 0 bases and J by 9 bases, with 3 bases between. Germline values: CDR1 GTSNPN, CDR2 SVGIG (reference sequence). The CDR3 runs to 10 residues. The CDR3 sequence is CAWSVREQFF. The CDR3 DNA reads TGTGCCTGGAGTGTACGTGAGCAGTTCTTC.

In its sample, this clonotype was seen a few times. V gene TRBV6-1 combines with J gene TRBJ1-6, with 7 bases that match TRBD1. The CDR3 consists of 15 residues. V was clipped by 6 bases and J by 5 bases; unmatched bases: 7. Germline V gene data show CDR1 as MNHNS and CDR2 as SASEGT. The CDR3 reads CASRDQQGNNSPLHF. CDR3 nucleotide sequence: TGTGCCAGCAGGGATCAACAGGGGAATAATTCACCCCTCCACTTT.

The chain couples TRBV7-2 to TRBJ1-6; D uncertain. Germline CDR1 and CDR2: SGHTA and FQGNSA. Trimming removed 1 base at V and 8 bases at J, with 15 bases between. CDR3 length: 16 amino acids. The CDR3 nucleotides read TGTGCCAGCAGCTTAGTAGTCACGACCACTGATTCACCCCTCCACTTT. Protein product: CASSLVVTTTDSPLHF.

The table lists this clonotype with a few counts. The chain links TRBV11-2 to TRBJ2-1, with 8 bases aligning to TRBD2. The trim removed 0 bases at V and 2 bases at J, leaving 12 bases unmatched. The CDR3 length is 19 residues. Germline V gene sequence: CDR1 SGHAT, CDR2 FQNNGV. The CDR3 region has the DNA TGTGCCAGCAGCTTAGAGGGTTGGGTCAGCGGGAGAGCCTACAATGAGCAGTTCTTC. It translates to CASSLEGWVSGRAYNEQFF.

The chain joins TRBV10-2 to TRBJ1-2; maybe TRBD1 (5 bases). The CDR3 consists of 18 residues. Germline V gene lookup returns CDR1 WSHSY and CDR2 SAAADI. The germline V and J ends were trimmed by 4 bases and 4 bases, with 25 bases remaining between them. The CDR3 region is CASSADGAGIRVTYGYTF. The CDR3 DNA is TGCGCCAGCAGTGCAGATGGGGCAGGGATTAGAGTTACCTATGGCTACACCTTC.

This chain links TRBV5-1 with TRBJ1-4; 9 bases agree with TRBD1. This CDR3 has 14 amino acids. V was pared by 4 bases and J by 6 bases, with 4 bases of the junction left unmatched. CDR1 is SGHRS and CDR2 is YFSETQ in the germline V gene. The CDR3, as DNA: TGCGCCAGCAGCGGGACAGGGTGGGATGAAAAACTGTTTTTT. The encoded protein is CASSGTGWDEKLFF.

This clonotype occurred many times. The genes are TRBV11-2 and TRBJ2-7, with 10 bases lining up with TRBD1. V lost 4 bases, J lost 1 base, and 4 bases stayed unmatched. The V gene's germline CDR1 is SGHAT and CDR2 FQNNGV. CDR3 size: 15 residues. The CDR3 DNA reads TGTGCCAGCAGCTCTGGACAGGGGGGGTCCTACGAGCAGTACTTC. Its translation is CASSSGQGGSYEQYF.

The V and J genes are TRBV28 and TRBJ2-1, with TRBD1 matching 8 bases. The trim removed 1 base at V and 6 bases at J, leaving 5 bases unmatched. The CDR3 covers 15 residues. CDR1 is MDHEN, CDR2 SYDVKM, per germline. CDR3 sequence reads: CASSLSQGAANEQFF. CDR3 nucleotide sequence: TGTGCCAGCAGTTTATCTCAGGGGGCCGCCAATGAGCAGTTCTTC.

This clonotype was counted between two and nine times. The rearrangement uses TRBV20-1 and TRBJ2-7; TRBD1 or TRBD2 may be the D gene (5 bases each). The CDR3 sequence is 14 residues long. Germline V gives CDR1 DFQATT, CDR2 SNEGSKA (reference sequence). V dropped 5 bases and J dropped 0 bases, with 14 bases sitting between them. The chain's CDR3 is CSAAGTPSSYEQYF. CDR3 coding DNA: TGCAGTGCTGCCGGGACGCCGAGCTCCTACGAGCAGTACTTC.

This clonotype was observed a few times. The V call is TRBV5-1, the J call TRBJ1-6; D is undetermined. Deletions cut 3 bases from V and 8 bases from J, with 9 bases between. Germline CDR1 is SGHRS and CDR2 is YFSETQ. The CDR3 runs 13 residues. CDR3 amino acids: CASSSGKDSPLHF. CDR3 DNA: TGCGCCAGCAGCTCCGGGAAGGATTCACCCCTCCACTTT.

The count of this clonotype is one. The chain carries TRBV7-8 and TRBJ2-7; a possible D gene is TRBD1 (6 bases). The V and J ends lost 5 bases and 3 bases respectively, with 17 bases between them. The CDR3 is made up of 15 amino acids. Per germline, CDR1 SGHVS and CDR2 FQNEAQ. CDR3 nucleotides: TGTGCCAGCAGCCATCGGGACACCACCAGCTACGAGCAGTACTTC. Translation: CASSHRDTTSYEQYF.

This clonotype appeared a few times. Sequence at one end of the junction differs from germline and may be a read error. J is TRBJ2-2 and V is TRBV11-1; TRBD1 agrees at 7 bases. The germline V gene has CDR1 SGHAT and CDR2 FQDESV (reference sequence). CDR3 size: 15 residues. CDR3 sequence: CASERDRAKTGELFF. The CDR3 DNA reads TGTGCCAGCGAGAGAGACAGGGCGAAGACCGGGGAGCTGTTTTTT.

The V call is TRBV11-2, the J call TRBJ2-2, with 13 bases identical to TRBD2. The CDR3 runs to 17 residues. Trimming took 5 bases from V and 4 from J; bases not matched to a gene: 7. Germline loops: CDR1 SGHAT, CDR2 FQNNGV. The CDR3 sequence is CASSGRTSGSFTGELFF. DNA for the CDR3: TGTGCCAGCAGCGGGCGGACTAGCGGGAGTTTCACCGGGGAGCTGTTTTTT.

This clonotype was counted at least ten times. CDR3 in amino acids: CASSVDRGRETQYF. For the CDR3, the DNA is TGTGCCAGCAGCGTTGACAGGGGGCGGGAGACCCAGTACTTC. J is TRBJ2-5 and V is TRBV7-2; 10 nucleotides align to TRBD1. V lost 5 bases to trimming and J lost 5 bases; unmatched junction nucleotides: 5. Germline V gene data show CDR1 as SGHTA and CDR2 as FQGNSA. This CDR3 has 14 amino acids.

The gene calls are TRBV7-9 and TRBJ2-5; 8 nucleotides agree with TRBD1. The CDR3 runs to 15 residues. The germline V gene has CDR1 SEHNR and CDR2 FQNEAQ (reference sequence). V gave up 5 bases and J gave up 4 bases; unmatched junction bases: 9. This CDR3 is CASSRDRTKRETQYF. The CDR3 region has the DNA TGTGCCAGCAGCCGGGACAGGACAAAACGAGAGACCCAGTACTTC.